Below, 5 T cell receptor beta chains from the same sample are listed, as sequenced in a study of blood T cells in healthy people across ages. It was with a sample-barcoded 5' primer and a J-beta primer mix that a second PCR of roughly 7 to 12 cycles was run. MiXCR, run by TCRdb on the 5' RACE reads, gives a single entry per CDR3 protein. Here the sample spans roughly 800,000 distinct CDR3 sequences, roughly 26% being singletons. The same data also contributed to another study, on T cells of mothers and their children.

Material: blood. The receptor set was obtained from a boy aged 5-17 years in good health.

The V and J genes are TRBV10-2 and TRBJ1-2; the D is unclear. Trimming shortened V by 2 bases and J by 8 bases, and 12 bases separated the two germline ends. Germline values: CDR1 WSHSY, CDR2 SAAADI. The CDR3 runs to 13 residues. CDR3 bases: TGCGCCAGCAGTGAGGAATTTGGTTTGGGCTACACCTTC. Protein: CASSEEFGLGYTF.

This clonotype was seen only a few times. The rearrangement joins TRBV2 to TRBJ2-4; the D gene is possibly TRBD1 (6 bases). CDR3 length: 14 residues. CDR1 SNHLY and CDR2 FYNNEI come from the germline V gene. Trimming stripped 5 bases from V and 3 bases from J, with 11 bases between. CDR3 sequence reads: CASSLDSYKNIQYF. The CDR3 coding sequence is TGTGCCAGCAGTCTGGACAGCTACAAAAACATTCAGTACTTC.

As to this clonotype: The junction and the germline gene differ at one end; a read error may be behind it. This chain uses TRBV7-6 with TRBJ2-5, with 16 positions matching TRBD2. Germline-derived CDR1 and CDR2 are SGHVS and FNYEAQ. The CDR3 is 19 amino acids. The CDR3 DNA reads TGTGCCAGCGGCTTGGGGACTAGCGGGGGGGTAAGGCCTCGGGAGACCCAGTACTTC. The encoded protein is CASGLGTSGGVRPRETQYF.

This clonotype was counted between two and nine times. The V gene is TRBV2, the J gene TRBJ1-4, with a possible D match to TRBD1 (5 bases). Germline lookup yields CDR1 SNHLY and CDR2 FYNNEI. V dropped 7 bases and J dropped 5 bases, with 8 bases sitting between them. The CDR3 totals 12 residues. The CDR3 coding sequence is TGTGCCAGCATACAGGAAAATGAAAAACTGTTTTTT. This codes for CASIQENEKLFF.

This chain connects TRBV7-3 to TRBJ2-3; D unresolved. Germline V gene sequence: CDR1 SGHTA, CDR2 FQGTGA. V lost 0 bases and J lost 4, with 17 bases in between. CDR3 length: 17 residues. As DNA, the CDR3 is TGTGCCAGCAGCTTAACCGGGCAGGAAGGTCAGGCAGATACGCAGTATTTT. Amino acids: CASSLTGQEGQADTQYF.